This TCR beta chain was obtained from a study of cytomegalovirus exposure and HLA in healthy donors. Study-level findings and limits: There was a cluster of highly shared sequence variants that was likely a sequencing artifact.

It was with 60 Vbeta and 13 Jbeta primers that the PCR ran. In the original processing: Unique TCR beta chains totaled some 80 million in a later count, with approximately 11 million of them shared. Using immunoSEQ multiplex PCR, the repertoire was profiled, and TCRdb retains in-frame clones only, with some absent. That table is the source of V, J and clone size, and D and trimming were worked out from the DNA. This table has some 150,000 clones, less than 90% appearing once. The germline V gene has CDR1 LNHDA and CDR2 SQIVND (reference sequence). V was clipped by 5 bases and J by 6 bases; unmatched bases: 16. The CDR3 totals 16 residues. This clone was counted a few times. Its specificity is unknown.

The chain combines TRBV19 with TRBJ2-7, with TRBD1 identical over 7 bases. This clonotype was sampled from a man between 35 and 55 years old in good health and CMV-seronegative. Sequences were obtained from PBMCs. For the CDR3, the DNA is TGTGCCAGTAGTCCTCCCCCCGGGACAGAGAAACGCGAGCAGTACTTC. Its translation is CASSPPPGTEKREQYF.